This T cell receptor beta chain stems from a study of T cells in Graves' hyperthyroidism and ophthalmopathy. The CDR3 regions of TCR beta were amplified from RNA transcripts. Primed by the HTBI set, a first-round RT-PCR was run on the TCR CDR3. MiXCR was run by TCRdb on the multiplex PCR reads, yielding one entry per CDR3 protein. The table lists 300,000 or so distinct CDR3 sequences, roughly 15% of them singletons. This clonotype was detected many times. V lost 2 bases, J lost 1 base, and 4 bases stayed unmatched. Germline assignment: CDR1 MNHNS and CDR2 SASEGT. The CDR3 totals 17 residues. The rearrangement uses TRBV6-1 and TRBJ1-5; 11 bases line up with TRBD1. Specimen: blood. The sequence came from a man between 25 and 39 years old with Graves' hyperthyroidism. The CDR3 region is CASSEIGTGGSNQPQHF. The CDR3, as DNA: TGTGCCAGCAGTGAAATCGGGACAGGGGGGAGCAATCAGCCCCAGCATTTT.